Listed here are 24 T cell receptor beta chains from one sample, sequenced in a study of regulatory T cells in long-lasting Graves disease listed by TCRdb under 2021. The method behind the library was multiplex PCR. The sample was run on an Illumina HiSeq 4000. To build TCR beta libraries, CDR3 regions were amplified by Arm-PCR using iRepertoire HTBI primers. In TCRdb, the public reads were trimmed at Q25 with fastp and aligned with MiXCR, with productive beta chains retained. Under each unique CDR3 protein, matching rows form one entry showing the most common genes and DNA. A total of about 660,000 distinct CDR3 sequences appear in this sample, about 32% of them only once. Roughly 46% of the sample lies in the top ten. The label giving this sample's time point can be read as: persistent/refractory GD, antithyroid drugs over 5 years with positive TRAb. For both TCR sequencing and RNA sequencing, RNA was extracted from PBMCs in TRIzol.

The input for sequencing was peripheral blood mononuclear cells (PBMCs), taken when the disease was refractory, from a patient treated with antithyroid drugs. These receptors all come from a female donor with Graves disease.

This clonotype was seen ten or more times. The CDR3 here is CAISETGGEKLFF. The CDR3 coding sequence is TGTGCCATCAGTGAGACAGGGGGCGAAAAACTGTTTTTT. The chain links TRBV10-3 to TRBJ1-4, with 9 bases matching TRBD1. V was pared by 2 bases and J by 8 bases, with 0 bases of the junction left unmatched. The germline CDR1 and CDR2 sequences are ENHRY and SYGVKD. This CDR3 has 13 amino acids.

The V and J genes are TRBV20-1 and TRBJ1-5; 9 bases match TRBD1. Germline V gene sequence: CDR1 DFQATT, CDR2 SNEGSKA (reference sequence). J was trimmed by 3 bases and V by 6 bases; bases with no gene match: 6. The CDR3 consists of 14 residues. The CDR3 region has the DNA TGCAGTGCCCTGGGACAGGGTTCCAATCAGCCCCAGCATTTT. Encoded protein: CSALGQGSNQPQHF.

The rearrangement uses TRBV6-5 and TRBJ1-3; possible D gene TRBD1, 5 bases. The CDR3 runs to 16 residues. The V end lost 0 bases, the J end lost 0 bases, and 9 bases lay between the germline ends. CDR1 is MNHEY and CDR2 is SVGAGI in the germline V gene. DNA for the CDR3: TGTGCCAGCAGTTACTCGATGGGGACCTCTGGAAACACCATATATTTT. This encodes CASSYSMGTSGNTIYF.

This clonotype turned up a few times. This chain connects TRBV7-3 to TRBJ1-1, with TRBD1 identical over 8 bases. CDR1 is SGHTA and CDR2 is FQGTGA in the germline V gene. The CDR3 consists of 17 residues. The ends lost 0 bases at V and 3 bases at J; junction bases unmatched: 9. The CDR3 here is CASSLTSSATGDTEAFF. In nucleotides, the CDR3 is TGTGCCAGCAGCTTAACGAGTTCCGCGACAGGGGACACTGAAGCTTTCTTT.

This clonotype was picked up one time. Germline is not matched at one junction end, which may reflect a read error. The CDR3: CASTKETGTPVF. As DNA, the CDR3 is TGTGCCAGCACCAAAGAAACCGGGACGCCCGTATTC. The chain is built from TRBV6-1 and TRBJ1-2; perhaps TRBD1 as D (5 bases). This CDR3 contains 12 residues. The germline V gene encodes CDR1 MNHNS and CDR2 SASEGT.

This clonotype was detected ten times or more. The rearrangement links TRBV28 to TRBJ2-4; TRBD1 matches at 11 bases. The CDR3 has 14 amino acids. Germline V gene lookup returns CDR1 MDHEN and CDR2 SYDVKM. J lost 8 bases, V lost 6 bases, and 6 bases had no gene match. The CDR3 region has the DNA TGTGCCAGCAGAGGGACAGGGGGGAGTGACATTCAGTACTTC. This encodes CASRGTGGSDIQYF. Full variable domain (remainder filled in from reference TRBV28 and TRBJ2-4): DVKVTQSSRYLVKRTGEKVFLECVQDMDHENMFWYRQDPGLGLRLIYFSYDVKMKEKGDIPEGYSVSREKKERFSLILESASTNQTSMYLCASRGTGGSDIQYFGAGTRLSVL.

The chain links TRBV11-1 to TRBJ2-3; D is uncertain. The V and J ends lost 2 bases and 3 bases respectively, with 3 bases between them. The CDR3 spans 12 residues. Germline CDR1 is SGHAT and CDR2 is FQDESV (reference sequence). The chain's CDR3 is CASSLNTDTQYF. The DNA for the CDR3 is TGTGCCAGCAGCTTAAATACAGATACGCAGTATTTT.

The chain carries TRBV12-3 or TRBV12-4 and TRBJ1-5; D is ambiguous. The CDR3 has 14 amino acids. V was pared by 4 bases and J by 6 bases, with 13 bases between. Here the CDR3 DNA reads TGTGCCAGCAGTTGGACTTATGGAGGTCAGCCCCAGCATTTT. It is translated as CASSWTYGGQPQHF.

This chain joins TRBV6-1 and TRBJ1-2; weak D call: TRBD1 (5 bases). Between the trimmed V and J ends, which lost 4 bases and 3 bases, there was a span of 12 bases. The CDR3 is 14 amino acids. In germline, CDR1 is MNHNS, CDR2 SASEGT. The CDR3 loop reads CASSASGTDYGYTF. The CDR3 region has the DNA TGTGCCAGCAGTGCCTCCGGGACGGACTATGGCTACACCTTC.

This rearrangement joins TRBV20-1 to TRBJ2-7, with 8 nucleotides matching TRBD2. The CDR3 spans 15 residues. V lost 0 bases, J lost 4 bases, and 8 bases stayed unmatched. Germline V gene data show CDR1 as DFQATT and CDR2 as SNEGSKA (reference sequence). The CDR3, as DNA: TGCAGTGCTAGAGATCTAACTAGCGGACAATACGAGCAGTACTTC. This gives the protein CSARDLTSGQYEQYF.

The chain employs TRBV5-6 and TRBJ2-2; 7 bases agree with TRBD1. Germline CDR1 SGHDT, CDR2 YYEEEE. This CDR3 region has 16 residues. Unmatched junction bases numbered 6, after V lost 4 bases and J lost 0 bases. The CDR3 region has the DNA TGTGCCAGCAGCCTTTCGGACAGGTCGAACACCGGGGAGCTGTTTTTT. It is translated as CASSLSDRSNTGELFF. Combining the CDR3 with reference TRBV5-6 and TRBJ2-2 gives the whole variable domain DAGVTQSPTHLIKTRGQQVTLRCSPKSGHDTVSWYQQALGQGPQFIFQYYEEEERQRGNFPDRFSGHQFPNYSSELNVNALLLGDSALYLCASSLSDRSNTGELFFGEGSRLTVL.

In this sample, this clonotype turned up a few times. The chain couples TRBV28 to TRBJ1-5, with no clear D. Germline CDR1 reads MDHEN; CDR2 reads SYDVKM. CDR3 length: 14 residues. Trimming pared 2 bases from V and 4 bases from J, leaving 9 bases between. DNA of the CDR3: TGTGCCAGCAGTTTAGGTTATCTGAATCAGCCCCAGCATTTT. As protein: CASSLGYLNQPQHF.

The gene calls are TRBV7-2 and TRBJ1-4; TRBD1 is a possible D gene (6 bases). Trimming took off 5 bases at V and 3 bases at J, with 13 bases between the two ends. This CDR3 is built from 15 residues. CDR1 is SGHTA, CDR2 FQGNSA, per germline. Here the CDR3 DNA reads TGTGCCAGCAGCCCGGACAGCTCTGCTAATGAAAAACTGTTTTTT. Protein: CASSPDSSANEKLFF.

V gene TRBV28 combines with J gene TRBJ1-5; 10 nucleotides align to TRBD1. After removal of 4 bases from V and 5 bases from J, the junction contained 5 bases not matched to a gene. The length of the CDR3 is 15 residues. CDR1 and CDR2 from the germline V gene are MDHEN and SYDVKM. The CDR3 protein is CASSYSGTGDQPQHF. In DNA form, the CDR3 reads TGTGCCAGCAGTTACTCCGGGACAGGGGATCAGCCCCAGCATTTT.

The V gene is TRBV7-2, the J gene TRBJ2-7; 11 positions match TRBD2. Looked up from germline, CDR1 is SGHTA and CDR2 is FQGNSA. The CDR3 covers 19 residues. The ends lost 2 bases at V and 5 bases at J; junction bases unmatched: 17. DNA of the CDR3: TGTGCCAGCAGCTTACTGAACCCTCTCACTAGCGGGAGAGGTCACGAGCAGTACTTC. Its translation is CASSLLNPLTSGRGHEQYF.

This clonotype was recorded at least ten times. The gene calls are TRBV20-1 and TRBJ1-6; D is ambiguous. CDR1 is DFQATT, CDR2 SNEGSKA, per germline (reference sequence). V was trimmed by 0 bases and J by 0 bases, leaving 12 bases between them. The CDR3 sequence is 17 residues long. In nucleotides, the CDR3 is TGCAGTGCTAGAGACCTTACACGGAGCTCCTATAATTCACCCCTCCACTTT. This gives the protein CSARDLTRSSYNSPLHF.

The rearrangement uses TRBV5-1 and TRBJ2-3; tentative D call: TRBD1 (5 bases). CDR1 and CDR2 from the germline V gene are SGHRS and YFSETQ. V lost 0 bases to trimming and J lost 5 bases, with 13 bases between them. The CDR3 sequence is 15 residues long. The CDR3 sequence: CASSLGGHPEDTQYF. The CDR3, as DNA: TGCGCCAGCAGCTTGGGAGGACATCCAGAAGATACGCAGTATTTT.

The chain uses TRBV5-1 and TRBJ2-7, with 10 bases aligning to TRBD2. The CDR3 is 18 amino acids. V gave up 3 bases and J gave up 5 bases; unmatched junction bases: 17. The germline gives CDR1 SGHRS, CDR2 YFSETQ. This CDR3 is CASSSRVGTASGSNEQYF. The CDR3 bases are TGCGCCAGCAGCTCACGAGTGGGGACTGCTAGCGGGAGTAACGAGCAGTACTTC.

The chain links TRBV7-2 to TRBJ2-1, with D unresolved. This CDR3 has 16 residues. Trimming pared 4 bases from V and 0 bases from J, leaving 13 bases between. Germline loops: CDR1 SGHTA, CDR2 FQGNSA. Here the CDR3 DNA reads TGTGCCAGCAGCTGGGCCCTTGCTCCCTCCTACAATGAGCAGTTCTTC. This encodes CASSWALAPSYNEQFF.

The gene calls are TRBV7-9 and TRBJ2-7; no firm D call. The V gene lost 2 bases and the J gene lost 3 bases, with 8 bases spanning the gap. CDR3 length: 13 amino acids. Germline V gene lookup returns CDR1 SEHNR and CDR2 FQNEAQ (reference sequence). The CDR3 coding sequence is TGTGCCAGCAGCTTATTCCCGGGCTACGAGCAGTACTTC. It translates to CASSLFPGYEQYF.

V and J are TRBV6-1 and TRBJ1-3; D may be TRBD1 (5 bases). V lost 2 bases, J lost 0 bases, and 14 bases lay in between. The CDR3 consists of 17 residues. CDR1 is MNHNS and CDR2 is SASEGT in the germline V gene. The CDR3 nucleotides read TGTGCCAGCAGTGAAAGATTGACAGCCGTCTCTGGAAACACCATATATTTT. As protein: CASSERLTAVSGNTIYF.

Remarks on this clonotype: A junction boundary mismatches the germline segment, possibly from a read error. The rearrangement uses TRBV6-2 or TRBV6-3 and TRBJ1-1, with a possible D match to TRBD1 (6 bases). CDR3 length: 14 amino acids. CDR1 MNHEY and CDR2 SVGEGT come from the germline V gene. The CDR3 bases are TGTGCCAGCAGTGACCCCAGGACAGACTATGAAGCTCTCTTT. Its translation is CASSDPRTDYEALF.

The chain joins TRBV3-1 to TRBJ1-2; 7 positions match TRBD1. CDR3 length: 15 amino acids. Germline CDR1 and CDR2: LGHDT and YNNKEL (reference sequence). The J segment lost 2 bases and the V segment lost 5 bases, leaving 8 bases of the junction unmatched. The DNA of the CDR3 is TGTGCCAGCAGCATCCACAGGGGCTTGAACTATGGCTACACCTTC. The encoded protein is CASSIHRGLNYGYTF.

This sequence joins TRBV11-2 and TRBJ2-7; 8 nucleotides align to TRBD2. Per germline, CDR1 SGHAT and CDR2 FQNNGV. There are 15 residues in the CDR3. V was clipped by 6 bases and J by 2 bases; unmatched bases: 9. The chain's CDR3 is CASRNPGGQPYEQYF. The CDR3 bases are TGTGCCAGCAGGAACCCGGGGGGGCAACCCTACGAGCAGTACTTC.